This T cell receptor beta chain came from a study of neurological immune-mediated disorders. One entry per CDR3 protein results from TCRdb running MiXCR on the 5' RACE reads. The table shows over 45,000 distinct CDR3 sequences, with 4.5% to 7% occurring only once. This clonotype occurred many times. A clone one base away is much larger, so this may be a read error. This receptor was taken from a woman between 18 and 29 years old with multiple sclerosis. Source material: CD4+ T cells from blood.

The CDR3 loop is CVSSWAGDTEAFF. In DNA form, the CDR3 reads TGTGTCAGCAGCTGGGCAGGGGACACTGAAGCTTTCTTT. The rearrangement links TRBV12-3 or TRBV12-4 to TRBJ1-1, with D perhaps TRBD1 (6 bases). This CDR3 has 13 amino acids.